These 21 T cell receptor beta chains share one sample of origin, sequenced in a study of tissue T cells after allogeneic stem cell transplantation. Sample time point: mouse harvest day 7 after allogeneic transplant. The graft held 10^6 splenic CD5+ T cells and 10^7 T-cell-depleted bone marrow cells. The protocol was immunoSEQ multiplex PCR, while the TCRdb copy is restricted to in-frame clones and leaves out a portion. The profile covers approximately 7,300 clones, with around half appearing a single time and more than 10% taken by the ten largest. The sample was lymph node tissue. The receptors derive from a female BALB/c mouse given C57BL/6 T cells with graft-versus-host disease after an allogeneic hematopoietic cell transplant.

This clone was detected only a few times. The genes are named according to mouse. The read stops 1 residue short of the end of the CDR3; the missing end is completed from the germline J gene. This chain joins TRBV12-2 and TRBJ2-5, with D unclear. Trimming stripped 4 bases from V and 2 bases from J, with 12 bases between. The CDR3 runs 14 residues. Germline V gives CDR1 SGHLS, CDR2 HYDKME. This CDR3 reads CASSPRVGQDTQYF. The sequenced CDR3 bases are TGTGCCAGCTCCCCCCGGGTGGGCCAAGACACCCAGTAC.

Judged by abundance, this clone is large. Gene labels here are mouse ones. The read halts 1 residue ahead of the CDR3 end, with the missing end drawn from the germline J gene. The chain carries TRBV15 and TRBJ1-3, with D perhaps matching TRBD1 (5 bases). Looked up from germline, CDR1 is SGHND and CDR2 is FRSKSL. V was pared by 7 bases and J by 2 bases, with 15 bases between. The CDR3 extends over 15 amino acids. The covered CDR3 bases are TGTGCCAGCACTATAGACAGCGGGGCTGGAAATACGCTCTAT. It translates to CASTIDSGAGNTLY. The whole CDR3 protein is CASTIDSGAGNTLYF.

A note on this clone: The genes and germline here are from mouse. The read gets to within 1 residue of the CDR3 end, and the germline J gene fills in the rest. The rearrangement joins TRBV19 to TRBJ1-4; 9 bases align to TRBD1. V trimming: 1 base; J trimming: 5 bases; junction bases outside the gene matches: 3. The CDR3 totals 15 residues. CDR1 and CDR2 from the germline V gene are FNHDT and SITEND (reference sequence). CDR3 residues: CASSIRGTGNERLFF. Partial CDR3 DNA: TGTGCCAGCAGTATAAGAGGGACAGGGAACGAAAGATTATTT. Full variable domain (missing parts from reference TRBV19 and TRBJ1-4): GGIITQTPKFLIGQEGQKLTLKCQQNFNHDTMYWYRQDSGKGLRLIYYSITENDLQKGDLSEGYDASREKKSSFSLTVTSAQKNEMAVFLCASSIRGTGNERLFFGHGTKLSVL.

As concerns this clone: Genes here carry mouse names. Coverage ceases 1 residue before the CDR3 finishes, and the germline J gene fills in the end. V gene TRBV16 combines with J gene TRBJ2-4; 9 bases map to TRBD2. Germline-derived CDR1 and CDR2 are SGHSA and FRNQAP. Trimming removed 3 bases from V and 3 bases from J; junction bases left unmatched: 7. The CDR3 covers 16 residues. CDR3 in amino acids: CASSFTGGRGQNTLYF. Incomplete CDR3 DNA: TGTGCAAGCAGCTTCACTGGGGGGAGGGGACAAAACACCTTGTAC.

Points on this clone: Gene names follow the mouse nomenclature. Read data end 1 residue before the CDR3 end; the end is taken from the germline J gene. The J gene is TRBJ2-7, the V gene TRBV15; D could derive from TRBD1 or TRBD2 (5 bases each). The CDR3 extends over 12 amino acids. Germline V gives CDR1 SGHND, CDR2 FRSKSL. Trimming cost V 2 bases and J 7 bases, with 9 bases left between them. CDR3 sequence: CASSLTGDEQYF. The sequenced part of the CDR3 DNA is TGTGCCAGCAGTTTAACGGGGGACGAACAGTAC. Full variable domain (missing parts from reference TRBV15 and TRBJ2-7): DAGVTQTPRHEVAEKGQTIILKCEPVSGHNDLFWYRQTKIQGLELLSYFRSKSLMEDGGAFKDRFKAEMLNSSFSTLKIQPTEPKDSAVYLCASSLTGDEQYFGPGTRLTVL.

A remark on this clone: Mouse gene names apply. The sequence runs out 1 residue before the end of the CDR3; the remainder is reconstructed from the germline J gene. The chain is built from TRBV26 and TRBJ1-3, with 7 nucleotides matching TRBD1. V dropped 2 bases and J dropped 0; count of bases not matched to a gene: 4. The CDR3 spans 16 residues. Germline lookup yields CDR1 KGHPV and CDR2 FQNQEV (reference sequence). The CDR3 bases that were read are TGTGCCAGCAGTCTGCCGGGACAGTCTTCTGGAAATACGCTCTAT. Residues: CASSLPGQSSGNTLY. The entire CDR3 reads CASSLPGQSSGNTLYF.

This clone was seen a handful of times. Mouse germline and gene names are used. The read stops 1 residue short of the end of the CDR3; the missing end is completed from the germline J gene. The V call is TRBV17, the J call TRBJ1-1; D uncertain. The CDR3 is 10 amino acids. CDR1 is MNHDT and CDR2 is YYDKIL in the germline V gene. V lost 8 bases and J 6 bases, leaving 7 bases between the germline ends. CDR3 DNA (partial): TGTGCTAGCGGGGAGGCAGAAGTCTTC. Residues: CASGEAEVF. The entire CDR3 protein is CASGEAEVFF.

Details on this clone: The gene names given are mouse names. The sequenced fragment ends 1 residue before the CDR3 boundary, so the rest is inferred from the germline J gene. This chain links TRBV4 with TRBJ2-4, with 8 bases fitting TRBD2. This CDR3 contains 15 residues. The germline CDR1 and CDR2 sequences are LGHDT and YNNKQL (reference sequence). After removal of 3 bases from V and 0 bases from J, the junction contained 2 bases not matched to a gene. The DNA read from the CDR3 is TGTGCCAGCAGCTATCTGGGGGGTAGTCAAAACACCTTGTAC. The encoded protein is CASSYLGGSQNTLY. The entire CDR3 reads CASSYLGGSQNTLYF.

Comment on this clone: Gene names refer to mouse genes. CDR3 protein: CASTPGTHYNSPLYF. Incomplete CDR3 DNA: TGTGCCAGCACCCCCGGGACACACTATAATTCGCCCCTCTAC. The genes are TRBV19 and TRBJ1-6; TRBD1 might be the D (6 bases). The sequence runs out 1 residue before the end of the CDR3; the remainder is reconstructed from the germline J gene. TRBJ1-6 is known as an ORF, though its function is uncertain. The CDR3 totals 15 residues. The V end was cut by 6 bases, the J end by 3 bases, with 13 bases between. From germline, CDR1 is FNHDT and CDR2 SITEND (reference sequence).

Comment on this clone: The gene names given are mouse names. CDR3 bases read: TGCACCTGCAGTGCCTCACCGGGACAGGGGGTTGCTGAGCAGTTC. Its translation: CTCSASPGQGVAEQF. From start to end, the CDR3 is CTCSASPGQGVAEQFF. The chain joins TRBV1 to TRBJ2-1, with 11 positions matching TRBD1. The read is 1 residue too short to cover the CDR3 end, so that end is filled in from the germline J gene. Germline values: CDR1 NSQYPW, CDR2 LRSPGD (reference sequence). The CDR3 extends over 16 amino acids. V was pared by 3 bases and J by 6 bases, with 7 bases of the junction left unmatched.

The table lists this clone with a count of one. The genes are named according to mouse. Sequencing ends 1 residue short of the CDR3 end; the germline J gene provides the rest. Other nucleotide sequences from this sample produce the same CDR3. The V gene is TRBV26, the J gene TRBJ1-5, with no clear D. The CDR3 spans 12 residues. V was shortened by 6 bases and J by 3 bases, with 6 bases between the two germline ends. From germline, CDR1 is KGHPV and CDR2 FQNQEV (reference sequence). CDR3 sequence: CASSLSNQAPLF. CDR3 DNA, as far as it was read: TGTGCCAGCAGCCTCAGCAACCAGGCTCCGCTT.

For this clone: The genes and germline here are from mouse. The read ends 1 residue early relative to the CDR3; the germline J gene fills the gap. This chain uses TRBV26 with TRBJ2-3; TRBD1 is a possible D gene (6 bases). Trimming stripped 6 bases from V and 5 bases from J, with 9 bases between. The germline CDR1 and CDR2 sequences are KGHPV and FQNQEV (reference sequence). This CDR3 has 12 residues. The CDR3 here is CASSPGQETLYF. The part of the CDR3 DNA that was read is TGTGCCAGCAGCCCGGGACAAGAAACGCTGTAT.

A note on this clone: Genes and germline are mouse. The read ends 1 residue before the CDR3 terminus; that terminus is restored from the germline J gene. The chain employs TRBV17 and TRBJ2-2, with D uncertain. The CDR3 totals 15 residues. V was pared by 0 bases and J by 0 bases, with 5 bases between. Looked up from germline, CDR1 is MNHDT and CDR2 is YYDKIL. This chain's CDR3 is CASSRDQANTGQLYF. The sequenced part of the CDR3 DNA is TGTGCTAGCAGTAGAGATCAAGCAAACACCGGGCAGCTCTAC.

This clone was seen only a few times. The genes are named according to mouse. CDR3 DNA (partial): TGTGCCAGCAGAGGGACTGGGGGGCCCACCCAGTAC. It is translated as CASRGTGGPTQY. The entire CDR3 is CASRGTGGPTQYF. The rearrangement links TRBV13-3 to TRBJ2-5; 12 positions agree with TRBD2. Coverage ceases 1 residue before the CDR3 finishes, and the germline J gene fills in the end. This CDR3 contains 13 residues. Germline values: CDR1 NNHDY, CDR2 SYVADS. The trim removed 5 bases at V and 8 bases at J, leaving 3 bases unmatched.

As for this clone: Gene labels here are mouse ones. The read ends 1 residue before the CDR3 terminus; that terminus is restored from the germline J gene. Other DNA sequences from this sample encode an identical CDR3 as well. V usage is TRBV26 and J usage is TRBJ2-7; 10 bases match TRBD2. This CDR3 is 14 amino acids long. After removal of 3 bases from V and 4 bases from J, the junction contained 3 bases not matched to a gene. CDR1 and CDR2 from the germline V gene are KGHPV and FQNQEV (reference sequence). The CDR3 spells CASSLGDWGYEQYF. Partial CDR3 DNA: TGTGCCAGCAGTCTCGGGGACTGGGGTTATGAACAGTAC.

In the case of this clone: These gene names are mouse names. Read data end 1 residue before the CDR3 end; the end is taken from the germline J gene. The chain employs TRBV3 and TRBJ2-7, with 7 bases lining up with TRBD1. V dropped 5 bases and J dropped 4; count of bases not matched to a gene: 5. The CDR3 runs to 13 residues. From germline, CDR1 is SNHLY and CDR2 FYNGKV (reference sequence). CDR3 bases read: TGTGCCAGCAGCCTCGGGACAGAATATGAACAGTAC. This translates into CASSLGTEYEQY. The full CDR3 protein is CASSLGTEYEQYF. Supplemented by reference TRBV3 and TRBJ2-7, the full variable domain reads GPKVLQIPSHQIIDMGQMVTLNCDPVSNHLYFYWYKQILGQQMEFLVNFYNGKVMEKSKLFKDQFSVERPDGSYFTLKIQPTALEDSAVYFCASSLGTEYEQYFGPGTRLTVL.

This clone was observed once. Mouse germline and gene names are used. The DNA ends 1 residue before the CDR3 does, and the rest of the CDR3 is filled in from the germline J gene. The genes are TRBV1 and TRBJ2-3, with 7 bases that match TRBD1. V was pared by 5 bases and J by 0 bases, with 5 bases of the junction left unmatched. CDR3 length: 15 residues. The V gene's germline CDR1 is NSQYPW and CDR2 LRSPGD (reference sequence). The CDR3: CTCSQTGSSAETLYF. Partial CDR3 DNA: TGCACCTGCAGTCAGACAGGGTCTAGTGCAGAAACGCTGTAT.

The table lists this clone with a count of one. Mouse gene names and germline throughout. The read ends 1 residue before the CDR3 terminus; that terminus is restored from the germline J gene. This chain uses TRBV3 with TRBJ2-2; 9 nucleotides align to TRBD2. Per the germline V gene, CDR1 is SNHLY and CDR2 is FYNGKV (reference sequence). This CDR3 has 17 residues. J lost 0 bases, V lost 1 base, and 3 bases had no gene match. The part of the CDR3 DNA that was read is TGTGCCAGCAGCTTAGAACTGGGGGGCGCAAACACCGGGCAGCTCTAC. Translating it yields CASSLELGGANTGQLY. In full, the CDR3 reads CASSLELGGANTGQLYF.

This clone appeared a few times. The genes and germline here are from mouse. The CDR3 end falls 1 residue outside the read, so it is completed with the germline J gene. The chain is built from TRBV14 and TRBJ2-3, with 10 positions matching TRBD2. Germline V gene sequence: CDR1 SGHDT, CDR2 FRDEAV. The CDR3 totals 16 residues. V shed 4 bases, J shed 0 bases, and the junction held 5 bases outside the gene matches. CDR3 in amino acids: CASSPGLGSSAETLYF. CDR3 DNA (partial): TGTGCCAGCAGTCCGGGACTGGGGTCTAGTGCAGAAACGCTGTAT.

As regards this clone: Germline and genes here are mouse. The read stops 1 residue short of the end of the CDR3; the missing end is completed from the germline J gene. V and J are TRBV26 and TRBJ2-4; no clear D. V lost 2 bases to trimming and J lost 2 bases, with 5 bases between them. Germline-derived CDR1 and CDR2 are KGHPV and FQNQEV (reference sequence). This CDR3 has 13 amino acids. Here the CDR3 reads CASSLGVQNTLYF. The part of the CDR3 DNA that was read is TGTGCCAGCAGTCTGGGGGTTCAAAACACCTTGTAC.

This clone was detected only a few times. Germline and genes here are mouse. Read coverage stops 1 residue before the CDR3 terminus; the germline J gene supplies the remainder. The chain couples TRBV31 to TRBJ1-4, with D perhaps TRBD1 (6 bases). V lost 0 bases and J 7 bases, leaving 12 bases between the germline ends. The germline V gene has CDR1 GKSSPN and CDR2 SITVG. The CDR3 has 14 residues. CDR3 loop: CAWSLRGQVERLFF. Partial CDR3 DNA: TGTGCCTGGAGTCTACGGGGGCAGGTCGAAAGATTATTT.